These 14 T cell receptor beta chains were sequenced from one sample in a study of PD-1 blockade in mismatch repair-deficient tumors. Time point reported: archival surgical resection tumor tissue. The method was immunoSEQ multiplex PCR; TCRdb's version includes in-frame clones alone and lacks a portion of them. Of roughly 4,000 clones in the sample, 60% to 85% were seen once. Sample: primary tumor tissue, taken from a patient treated with pembrolizumab. Receptor source: an adult with mismatch repair-deficient cancer.

This clone was seen just once. The rearrangement uses TRBV11-3 and TRBJ2-2; 10 nucleotides agree with TRBD1. The V gene end was trimmed by 4 bases and the J gene end by 6 bases; junction bases not matched to a gene: 5. CDR3 length equals 15 residues. In germline, CDR1 is SGHNT, CDR2 YENEEA. The DNA of the CDR3 is TGTGCCAGCAGCTCCGGGACAGGGGTTGCCGGGGAGCTGTTTTTT. It encodes CASSSGTGVAGELFF.

This chain joins TRBV7-8 and TRBJ2-7, with D perhaps matching TRBD2 (5 bases). The CDR3 length is 13 residues. V lost 5 bases and J 4 bases, leaving 12 bases between the germline ends. Germline V lookup: CDR1 SGHVS, CDR2 FQNEAQ. The CDR3 coding sequence is TGTGCCAGCAGCCCCTTAGGCGGGTACGAGCAGTACTTC. Translating it yields CASSPLGGYEQYF.

This rearrangement joins TRBV28 to TRBJ2-7; 8 bases are a match to TRBD2. There are 13 residues in the CDR3. Trimming at V came to 6 bases and at J to 6 bases, leaving 7 bases not matched to a gene. Germline V gene sequence: CDR1 MDHEN, CDR2 SYDVKM. Written as DNA, the CDR3 is TGTGCCAGCAGGGGCGGGAGGTTGGGCGAGCAGTACTTC. Translating it yields CASRGGRLGEQYF. The full variable domain, rest sourced from reference TRBV28 and TRBJ2-7, is DVKVTQSSRYLVKRTGEKVFLECVQDMDHENMFWYRQDPGLGLRLIYFSYDVKMKEKGDIPEGYSVSREKKERFSLILESASTNQTSMYLCASRGGRLGEQYFGPGTRLTVT.

This CDR3 reads CASSPDSLGEQYF. The CDR3 DNA follows: TGTGCCAGCTCACCGGACTCCCTGGGGGAGCAGTACTTC. The rearrangement links TRBV18 to TRBJ2-7; a possible D gene is TRBD2 (5 bases). Germline V gives CDR1 KGHSH, CDR2 LQKENI. V was clipped by 3 bases and J by 7 bases, with 13 bases between them. This CDR3 region has 13 residues.

This clone is hyperexpanded by share. The chain is built from TRBV29-1 and TRBJ1-2; 9 nucleotides line up with TRBD1. V shed 5 bases and J 2 bases; nucleotides not matched to a gene: 12. This CDR3 has 16 amino acids. Germline V lookup: CDR1 SQVTM, CDR2 ANQGSEA. The CDR3 loop is CSVSPFLQGANYGYTF. CDR3 sequence (DNA): TGCAGCGTTTCACCGTTCTTACAGGGGGCCAACTATGGCTACACCTTC.

This clone was seen a handful of times. V usage is TRBV27 and J usage is TRBJ1-1, with a possible D match to TRBD1 (5 bases). The CDR3 is 13 amino acids. V lost 4 bases and J 4 bases, leaving 10 bases between the germline ends. CDR1 and CDR2 (germline): MNHEY, SMNVEV (reference sequence). For the CDR3, the DNA is TGTGCCAGCAGTTGGGGGACTGGCACTGAAGCTTTCTTT. Amino acids: CASSWGTGTEAFF.

This sequence joins TRBV14 and TRBJ2-7; 10 positions match TRBD1. The V gene's germline CDR1 is SGHDN and CDR2 FVKESK. V lost 2 bases, J lost 2 bases, and 6 bases stayed unmatched. The CDR3 sequence is 16 residues long. CDR3 DNA: TGTGCCAGCAGCCAAACTCCGGGACAGGGGACCTACGAGCAGTACTTC. This sequence encodes CASSQTPGQGTYEQYF.

This clone is deemed large. The chain employs TRBV19 and TRBJ1-1, with D uncertain. The CDR3 is made up of 15 amino acids. The V and J ends lost 0 bases and 6 bases respectively, with 14 bases between them. Germline V CDR1 and CDR2: LNHDA, SQIVND (reference sequence). The CDR3 DNA sequence: TGTGCCAGTAGTATAGAGTCGTTGGGAGTCTCTGAAGCTTTCTTT. Amino acids: CASSIESLGVSEAFF.

The chain combines TRBV28 with TRBJ1-2; a weak D match, TRBD1 (6 bases). Germline values: CDR1 MDHEN, CDR2 SYDVKM. Trimming removed 6 bases at V and 5 bases at J, with 13 bases between. This CDR3 spans 13 amino acids. CDR3 in amino acids: CASREGHRYGYTF. For the CDR3, the DNA is TGTGCCAGCAGAGAGGGACACAGATATGGCTACACCTTC.

Of note for this clone: The junction departs from germline at one end; a sequencing error may be responsible. The chain links TRBV7-2 to TRBJ2-5; weak D call: TRBD2 (6 bases). Per germline, CDR1 SGHTA and CDR2 FQGNSA. This CDR3 has 13 residues. CDR3 nucleotides: TGTGCTAGCACGCGGGAAACCCAAGAGACCCAGTACTTC. Translation: CASTRETQETQYF.

The chain couples TRBV6-1 to TRBJ1-5; no firm D call. Between the trimmed V and J ends, which lost 4 bases and 3 bases, there was a span of 4 bases. Per germline, CDR1 MNHNS and CDR2 SASEGT. This CDR3 is 12 amino acids long. CDR3 nucleotides: TGTGCCAGCAGTGTTAACAATCAGCCCCAGCATTTT. Its protein product is CASSVNNQPQHF.

Of note for this clone: This CDR3 is also generated by other DNA sequences in the sample. This CDR3 reads CASSPAMNTGELFF. The CDR3 DNA follows: TGTGCCAGCAGCCCCGCTATGAACACCGGGGAGCTGTTTTTT. The chain employs TRBV7-7 and TRBJ2-2; D is unresolved. Germline V lookup: CDR1 SSHAT, CDR2 FNYEAQ (reference sequence). There are 14 residues in the CDR3. Trimming stripped 5 bases from V and 1 base from J, with 8 bases between.

This clone has more than one count but fewer than ten. This chain uses TRBV7-3 with TRBJ1-3; 7 nucleotides line up with TRBD1. The ends lost 6 bases at V and 9 bases at J; junction bases unmatched: 11. Germline CDR1 and CDR2: SGHTA and FQGTGA. CDR3 length equals 14 residues. CDR3 region: CASSPQGPSATIYF. The CDR3 DNA reads as TGTGCCAGCAGTCCACAGGGGCCCTCTGCCACCATATATTTT.

This sequence joins TRBV5-1 and TRBJ2-1; D is undetermined. Germline V lookup: CDR1 SGHRS, CDR2 YFSETQ. The CDR3 consists of 15 residues. The V and J ends lost 4 bases and 0 bases respectively, with 11 bases between them. The DNA for the CDR3 is TGCGCCAGCAGCGGAGAACCGAGCTCCTACAATGAGCAGTTCTTC. It codes for CASSGEPSSYNEQFF.